Below are 32 T cell receptor beta chains sequenced from a single sample in a study of OX40 agonist ivuxolimab in advanced cancers. Profiling relied on immunoSEQ multiplex PCR, and the TCRdb table lists in-frame clones only, not all of them. The sample shows 70,000 to 95,000 clones, about 86% of them seen only once. The starting material was CD4+ or CD8+ T cells sorted from blood, obtained in a trial of the OX40 agonist ivuxolimab. The origin of the receptors is an adult with an advanced solid tumor such as melanoma, head and neck, liver or kidney cancer.

This clone was seen only once. CDR3 loop: CATSRGGFGSDEQFF. CDR3 DNA: TGTGCCACCAGCAGAGGGGGGTTCGGGAGCGATGAGCAGTTCTTC. The V call is TRBV15, the J call TRBJ2-1; perhaps TRBD2 as D (6 bases). The CDR3 has 15 residues. V lost 1 base, J lost 8 bases, and 15 bases lay in between. The germline gives CDR1 LNHNV, CDR2 YYDKDF (reference sequence).

This chain uses TRBV5-1 with TRBJ1-2; no reliable D call. This CDR3 is built from 14 residues. Germline CDR1 SGHRS, CDR2 YFSETQ. The ends were cut back, 4 bases at V and 2 bases at J, with 12 bases in the middle. The CDR3 DNA reads TGCGCCAGCAGCCCGGTGGCGGGCAACTATGGCTACACCTTC. It yields the protein CASSPVAGNYGYTF.

V is TRBV27 and J is TRBJ2-7; D is possibly TRBD2 (6 bases). Looked up from germline, CDR1 is MNHEY and CDR2 is SMNVEV (reference sequence). The germline V and J ends were trimmed by 7 bases and 7 bases, with 14 bases remaining between them. The CDR3 has 12 amino acids. CDR3 amino acids: CASNAGGREQYF. The CDR3 region has the DNA TGTGCCAGCAACGCCGGAGGGAGGGAGCAGTACTTC.

The CDR3 nucleotides are TGTGCCAGTAGAGGGTCCGGGACACCTAATGAAAAACTGTTTTTT. This translates into CASRGSGTPNEKLFF. The chain links TRBV19 to TRBJ1-4; a possible D gene is TRBD1 (6 bases). The CDR3 contains 15 residues. V was shortened by 6 bases and J by 3 bases, with 14 bases between the two germline ends. Per the germline V gene, CDR1 is LNHDA and CDR2 is SQIVND (reference sequence).

The V call is TRBV2, the J call TRBJ1-1, with D hard to call. This CDR3 spans 14 amino acids. CDR1 is SNHLY and CDR2 is FYNNEI in the germline V gene. V gave up 8 bases and J gave up 2 bases, with 15 bases separating them. CDR3 sequence (DNA): TGTGCCAGCGGCCAATCCAGATCAAACACTGAAGCTTTCTTT. It encodes CASGQSRSNTEAFF.

The gene calls are TRBV9 and TRBJ1-3; weak D call: TRBD1 (6 bases). Trimming pared 2 bases from V and 1 base from J, leaving 10 bases between. Germline CDR1 SGDLS, CDR2 YYNGEE. The CDR3 sequence is 15 residues long. The CDR3 region has the DNA TGTGCCAGCAGCGTCCTGGACAGTTCTGGAAACACCATATATTTT. Its protein product is CASSVLDSSGNTIYF.

This chain joins TRBV19 and TRBJ2-7; D perhaps matches TRBD1 (5 bases). Between the trimmed V and J ends, which lost 5 bases and 0 bases, there was a span of 8 bases. The germline V gene has CDR1 LNHDA and CDR2 SQIVND (reference sequence). The CDR3 length is 13 residues. The CDR3 DNA follows: TGTGCCAGTAGTGGCAGGGACTCCTACGAGCAGTACTTC. This codes for CASSGRDSYEQYF.

This rearrangement joins TRBV2 to TRBJ2-3; D assignment may be TRBD1 or TRBD2 (6 bases each). The V end was cut by 7 bases, the J end by 2 bases, with 16 bases between. The CDR3 totals 15 residues. CDR1 and CDR2 (germline): SNHLY, FYNNEI. The CDR3 coding sequence is TGTGCCAGCACCCGGGGGCGAGGATCCACAGATACGCAGTATTTT. Its protein is CASTRGRGSTDTQYF.

This chain connects TRBV6-4 to TRBJ1-1; D is unclear. Trimming shortened V by 0 bases and J by 4 bases, and 6 bases separated the two germline ends. The V gene's germline CDR1 is MRHNA and CDR2 SNTAGT. This CDR3 contains 13 residues. CDR3: CASSDSSGTEAFF. The DNA of the CDR3 is TGTGCCAGCAGTGACTCTTCCGGCACTGAAGCTTTCTTT.

The V gene is TRBV28, the J gene TRBJ1-1; D is ambiguous. V was trimmed by 2 bases and J by 2 bases, leaving 9 bases between them. CDR1 and CDR2 from the germline V gene are MDHEN and SYDVKM. CDR3 length: 14 amino acids. The CDR3 spells CASSLVAQNTEAFF. The CDR3 coding sequence is TGTGCCAGCAGTTTAGTGGCACAAAACACTGAAGCTTTCTTT. Supplemented by reference TRBV28 and TRBJ1-1, the full variable domain reads DVKVTQSSRYLVKRTGEKVFLECVQDMDHENMFWYRQDPGLGLRLIYFSYDVKMKEKGDIPEGYSVSREKKERFSLILESASTNQTSMYLCASSLVAQNTEAFFGQGTRLTVV.

This chain links TRBV11-2 with TRBJ2-3; a weak D match, TRBD2 (6 bases). The V gene lost 3 bases and the J gene lost 4 bases, with 11 bases spanning the gap. CDR3 size: 14 residues. Germline V lookup: CDR1 SGHAT, CDR2 FQNNGV. CDR3 loop: CASSFITSSDTQYF. CDR3 nucleotides: TGTGCCAGCAGCTTCATAACTAGCTCAGATACGCAGTATTTT.

The CDR3 region is CASSPWSSSPYEQYF. The CDR3 coding sequence is TGTGCCAGCAGCCCGTGGTCCTCGTCGCCCTACGAGCAGTACTTC. The chain employs TRBV7-8 and TRBJ2-7; D gene uncertain. Trimming stripped 5 bases from V and 2 bases from J, with 16 bases between. CDR1 and CDR2 from the germline V gene are SGHVS and FQNEAQ. There are 15 residues in the CDR3.

V is TRBV7-9 and J is TRBJ1-1, with D uncertain. The CDR3 is 12 residues long. V was pared by 6 bases and J by 5 bases, with 10 bases between. Germline V gene data show CDR1 as SEHNR and CDR2 as FQNEAQ (reference sequence). CDR3 amino acids: CASRVGGTEAFF. The CDR3 DNA reads as TGTGCCAGCAGGGTAGGTGGGACTGAAGCTTTCTTT.

The V gene is TRBV6-4, the J gene TRBJ1-3; D remains unclear. Germline V gene lookup returns CDR1 MRHNA and CDR2 SNTAGT. V lost 2 bases and J lost 0, with 5 bases in between. The CDR3 length is 14 residues. In DNA form, the CDR3 reads TGTGCCAGCAGTGACAAGAGCTCTGGAAACACCATATATTTT. Translating it yields CASSDKSSGNTIYF.

V usage is TRBV12-5 and J usage is TRBJ2-1; D is undetermined. Germline V gene data show CDR1 as LGHNT and CDR2 as FRNRAP. This CDR3 contains 11 residues. V was cut by 0 bases and J by 11 bases, with 5 bases left in between. The CDR3 DNA reads TGTGCTAGTGGTTTGGTAGGTCAGCAGTTCTTC. Amino acids: CASGLVGQQFF.

V is TRBV5-6 and J is TRBJ1-1; D remains unclear. CDR1 SGHDT and CDR2 YYEEEE come from the germline V gene. There are 11 residues in the CDR3. The V and J ends lost 3 bases and 8 bases respectively, with 8 bases between them. CDR3 nucleotides: TGTGCCAGCAGCTCGACGCTCGAAGCTTTCTTT. It codes for CASSSTLEAFF. Full variable domain (rest looked up from reference TRBV5-6 and TRBJ1-1): DAGVTQSPTHLIKTRGQQVTLRCSPKSGHDTVSWYQQALGQGPQFIFQYYEEEERQRGNFPDRFSGHQFPNYSSELNVNALLLGDSALYLCASSSTLEAFFGQGTRLTVV.

V gene TRBV28 combines with J gene TRBJ2-7; D gene ambiguous. Per germline, CDR1 MDHEN and CDR2 SYDVKM. The CDR3 has 11 amino acids. V was trimmed by 1 base and J by 4 bases, leaving 2 bases between them. The CDR3 is CASSLLYEQYF. CDR3 DNA: TGTGCCAGCAGTTTATTGTACGAGCAGTACTTC. The whole variable domain, filled in from reference TRBV28 and TRBJ2-7, reads DVKVTQSSRYLVKRTGEKVFLECVQDMDHENMFWYRQDPGLGLRLIYFSYDVKMKEKGDIPEGYSVSREKKERFSLILESASTNQTSMYLCASSLLYEQYFGPGTRLTVT.

The chain carries TRBV25-1 and TRBJ2-2, with D unclear. The CDR3 covers 15 residues. V lost 6 bases and J lost 0, with 11 bases in between. Germline CDR1 MGHDK, CDR2 SYGVNS. CDR3 nucleotides: TGTGCCAGCAGCGAGAACCTTGCGAACACCGGGGAGCTGTTTTTT. It yields the protein CASSENLANTGELFF. The full variable domain, rest sourced from reference TRBV25-1 and TRBJ2-2, is EADIYQTPRYLVIGTGKKITLECSQTMGHDKMYWYQQDPGMELHLIHYSYGVNSTEKGDLSSESTVSRIRTEHFPLTLESARPSHTSQYLCASSENLANTGELFFGEGSRLTVL.

The genes are TRBV5-1 and TRBJ2-7, with D unclear. The CDR3 runs to 15 residues. Germline CDR1 SGHRS, CDR2 YFSETQ. The germline V and J ends were trimmed by 3 bases and 0 bases, with 13 bases remaining between them. CDR3 DNA: TGCGCCAGCAGCTCCAGGACCTCTTTCTCCTACGAGCAGTACTTC. Its translation: CASSSRTSFSYEQYF.

The rearrangement links TRBV7-2 to TRBJ1-5, with unresolved D. There are 13 residues in the CDR3. Germline V gene lookup returns CDR1 SGHTA and CDR2 FQGNSA. Trimming shortened V by 5 bases and J by 9 bases, and 14 bases separated the two germline ends. The CDR3 sequence: CASSPAWDPPQHF. In DNA form, the CDR3 reads TGTGCCAGCAGCCCCGCGTGGGATCCGCCCCAGCATTTT.

The chain combines TRBV18 with TRBJ1-4; D not resolved. Germline CDR1 reads KGHSH; CDR2 reads LQKENI. The CDR3 totals 13 residues. Trimming stripped 0 bases from V and 8 bases from J, with 7 bases between. The CDR3 protein is CASSPPSREKLFF. The CDR3 bases are TGTGCCAGCTCACCACCATCGAGGGAAAAACTGTTTTTT. The variable domain in full, completed from reference TRBV18 and TRBJ1-4, reads NAGVMQNPRHLVRRRGQEARLRCSPMKGHSHVYWYRQLPEEGLKFMVYLQKENIIDESGMPKERFSAEFPKEGPSILRIQQVVRGDSAAYFCASSPPSREKLFFGSGTQLSVL.

The chain uses TRBV7-9 and TRBJ2-5; TRBD2 is a possible D gene (6 bases). The ends were cut back, 5 bases at V and 8 bases at J, with 27 bases in the middle. The germline CDR1 and CDR2 sequences are SEHNR and FQNEAQ (reference sequence). There are 17 residues in the CDR3. This CDR3 reads CASSPLAATVGLGTQYF. As DNA, the CDR3 is TGTGCCAGCAGCCCACTAGCCGCGACTGTGGGGTTAGGCACCCAGTACTTC.

The rearrangement joins TRBV30 to TRBJ1-4; TRBD1 agrees at 8 bases. Germline trimming cut 0 bases from V and 11 bases from J; bases unmatched to any gene: 14. Per germline, CDR1 GTSNPN and CDR2 SVGIG (reference sequence). This CDR3 is built from 16 residues. This CDR3 reads CAWSVWSTGELGKLFF. CDR3 nucleotide sequence: TGTGCCTGGAGTGTATGGTCGACAGGGGAGCTAGGGAAACTGTTTTTT.

This chain uses TRBV6-1 with TRBJ2-7; 8 bases agree with TRBD1. Unmatched junction bases numbered 7, after V lost 6 bases and J lost 6 bases. The length of the CDR3 is 13 residues. Per germline, CDR1 MNHNS and CDR2 SASEGT. The CDR3 reads CASRSGQGLEQYF. The DNA of the CDR3 is TGTGCCAGCAGGTCTGGACAGGGTCTCGAGCAGTACTTC.

The rearrangement joins TRBV6-5 to TRBJ2-5, with D tentatively TRBD1 (5 bases). The germline V and J ends were trimmed by 0 bases and 6 bases, with 11 bases remaining between them. Germline V gene sequence: CDR1 MNHEY, CDR2 SVGAGI. The CDR3 runs to 14 residues. The CDR3 sequence is CASSYSRTRQTQYF. CDR3 nucleotides: TGTGCCAGCAGTTACTCGAGGACACGCCAGACCCAGTACTTC.

V gene TRBV27 combines with J gene TRBJ1-2; no reliable D call. The CDR3 has 13 residues. Looked up from germline, CDR1 is MNHEY and CDR2 is SMNVEV (reference sequence). V lost 8 bases to trimming and J lost 3 bases, with 13 bases between them. CDR3 sequence: CASRPDGHYGYTF. CDR3 DNA: TGTGCCAGCCGACCGGACGGACACTATGGCTACACCTTC.

This chain uses TRBV7-6 with TRBJ2-5; a weak D match, TRBD1 (6 bases). This CDR3 is 15 amino acids long. The germline V and J ends were trimmed by 0 bases and 4 bases, with 12 bases remaining between them. Germline CDR1 SGHVS, CDR2 FNYEAQ. The CDR3 DNA reads TGTGCCAGCAGCTTAGCGGTTGGCAGGGGAGAGACCCAGTACTTC. Amino acids: CASSLAVGRGETQYF. Looking up the rest from reference TRBV7-6 and TRBJ2-5 gives the full variable domain: GAGVSQSPRYKVTKRGQDVALRCDPISGHVSLYWYRQALGQGPEFLTYFNYEAQQDKSGLPNDRFSAERPEGSISTLTIQRTEQRDSAMYRCASSLAVGRGETQYFGPGTRLLVL.

This clone was counted between two and nine times. This chain links TRBV5-6 with TRBJ1-6, with D possibly being TRBD1 (5 bases). The CDR3 spans 15 residues. Trimming pared 1 base from V and 6 bases from J, leaving 11 bases between. The germline V gene has CDR1 SGHDT and CDR2 YYEEEE. The CDR3 sequence: CASSLTGPGNSPLHF. CDR3 sequence (DNA): TGTGCCAGCAGCTTGACAGGCCCTGGTAATTCACCCCTCCACTTT.

The chain combines TRBV5-1 with TRBJ2-3, with D uncertain. The CDR3 has 16 residues. Trimming cost V 4 bases and J 2 bases, with 17 bases left between them. CDR1 is SGHRS, CDR2 YFSETQ, per germline. CDR3 sequence: CASSPGVSPITDTQYF. Here the CDR3 DNA reads TGCGCCAGCAGCCCTGGTGTTAGCCCTATCACAGATACGCAGTATTTT.

The rearrangement links TRBV28 to TRBJ1-5, with D perhaps matching TRBD1 (5 bases). Trimming left V 2 bases short and J 10 bases short, with 18 bases between. The germline gives CDR1 MDHEN, CDR2 SYDVKM. The CDR3 extends over 15 amino acids. The CDR3 loop reads CASSLRGQKSGPQHF. CDR3 in DNA: TGTGCCAGCAGTTTAAGGGGCCAGAAATCAGGACCCCAGCATTTT. Supplemented by reference TRBV28 and TRBJ1-5, the full variable domain reads DVKVTQSSRYLVKRTGEKVFLECVQDMDHENMFWYRQDPGLGLRLIYFSYDVKMKEKGDIPEGYSVSREKKERFSLILESASTNQTSMYLCASSLRGQKSGPQHFGDGTRLSIL.

Details on this clone: Germline is not matched at one junction end, which may reflect a read error. The gene calls are TRBV7-7 and TRBJ1-1; a possible D gene is TRBD1 (5 bases). Germline V CDR1 and CDR2: SSHAT, FNYEAQ (reference sequence). CDR3 length equals 13 residues. The CDR3 spells CASSLQENTEAFF. CDR3 nucleotide sequence: TGTGCTAGCAGCCTACAGGAGAACACTGAAGCTTTCTTT.

The gene calls are TRBV5-1 and TRBJ2-5; no definite D call. The CDR3 contains 11 residues. V lost 1 base to trimming and J lost 6 bases, with 4 bases between them. CDR1 is SGHRS and CDR2 is YFSETQ in the germline V gene. CDR3 amino acids: CASSLKQTQYF. For the CDR3, the DNA is TGCGCCAGCAGCTTGAAACAGACCCAGTACTTC.